The sequence of this TCR beta chain was determined in a study of T cells in Graves' hyperthyroidism and ophthalmopathy. Orbital computed tomography, thyroid ultrasound, serum thyroxine and TRAb, and clinical symptoms together informed the diagnoses. In this sample, this clonotype turned up many times. No antigen is known for it. Trimming took off 0 bases at V and 4 bases at J, with 7 bases between the two ends. The CDR3 is 13 residues long. Germline assignment: CDR1 SEHNR and CDR2 FQNEAQ (reference sequence). Study-level points and caveats: The authors' 13 V-J model separated ophthalmopathy from stable hyperthyroidism.

RNA transcripts gave rise to amplified TCR beta CDR3 regions. HTBI primers were employed in a first-round RT-PCR of the TCR CDR3. TCRdb fed the multiplex PCR reads into MiXCR, producing one record per CDR3 protein. Among about 300,000 distinct CDR3 sequences listed, roughly 19% were seen once. Sequencing input: blood. This TCR was sampled from a man aged 50 to 60 with Graves' ophthalmopathy. The chain recombines TRBV7-9 with TRBJ2-7; D is unclear. For the CDR3, the DNA is TGTGCCAGCAGCTTAGCGGGGTGGTACGAGCAGTACTTC. Its translation is CASSLAGWYEQYF.